This T cell receptor (beta chain) is from a study of blood T cell repertoires in COVID-19. The study assigned cohorts using participant-reported clinical history. The CDR3 has 14 amino acids. Germline lookup yields CDR1 SGDLS and CDR2 YYNGEE. Trimming removed 0 bases from V and 4 bases from J; junction bases left unmatched: 3. Authors' analysis steps: Estimates of nucleated cell counts were drawn from the amplification of reference gene primers. Generated by immunoSEQ multiplex PCR, the TCRdb table keeps only in-frame clones and is missing some. D and trimming were read from the DNA, whereas the V and J calls and clone size are those reported in that table. The sample holds around 130,000 clones, around 80% seen once.

Sample: PBMCs or T cells enriched from blood (not recorded which). The gene calls are TRBV9 and TRBJ2-7, with 8 bases fitting TRBD1. The TCR comes from a middle-aged man with acute COVID-19. The CDR3 DNA reads TGTGCCAGCAGCGTAGACTGGACAGGGTACGAGCAGTACTTC. Protein: CASSVDWTGYEQYF.